What follows describes a single T cell receptor beta chain. Its antigen is unidentified. The data belong to a study of immune evolution from preneoplasia to lung adenocarcinoma. Study-level results: Clonality was highest in normal lung, lower in later-stage lesions apparently. T cell clonality was higher in KRAS-mutant than EGFR-mutant or wild-type nodules.

Produced via immunoSEQ multiplex PCR; TCRdb's table is partial and in-frame only. The sample yields around 5,000 clones, about 80% seen once. Patients had resection in Japan or China between the mid-2010s and the late 2010s. The sample was FFPE minimally invasive lung adenocarcinoma tissue. The sequence came from a person between 65 and 80 years old with lung adenocarcinoma.

CDR3 DNA sequence: TGCAGCGTTGAGGTACCAGCGGGGGTACAAGAGACCCAGTACTTC. It is translated as CSVEVPAGVQETQYF. J is TRBJ2-5 and V is TRBV29-1, with 8 nucleotides matching TRBD2. After removal of 3 bases from V and 2 bases from J, the junction contained 8 bases not matched to a gene. The germline V gene encodes CDR1 SQVTM and CDR2 ANQGSEA. The CDR3 loop spans 15 amino acids.